This T cell receptor beta chain was found in a study of T cells after yellow fever vaccination. Points from the study as a whole: Abundant clonotypes from the bulk population could have been carried over as contaminants into FACS-sorted repertoires.

CDR1 is MDHEN, CDR2 SYDVKM, per germline. This CDR3 is 15 amino acids long. Trimming removed 6 bases from V and 2 bases from J, with 16 bases in between. Conversion of TCR transcripts into cDNA relied on 5'RACE template switching, which added a universal primer site and UMIs. MiXCR was run by TCRdb on the 5' RACE reads, yielding one entry per CDR3 protein. Of 99,000 or so distinct CDR3 sequences in the sample, 4.5% to 6% were seen once. Remarks on this clonotype: Its antigen is not identified.

The chain has TRBV28 and TRBJ1-1, with a tentative D call TRBD1 (5 bases). The material was CD8+ T cells sorted from PBMCs, obtained 10 days after the yellow fever booster vaccination. The clonotype was recovered from a man younger than 30 who received the YFV17D yellow fever vaccine. CDR3 coding DNA: TGTGCCAGCAGGCAGAGGGGTTACCGAAACACTGAAGCTTTCTTT. This encodes CASRQRGYRNTEAFF.